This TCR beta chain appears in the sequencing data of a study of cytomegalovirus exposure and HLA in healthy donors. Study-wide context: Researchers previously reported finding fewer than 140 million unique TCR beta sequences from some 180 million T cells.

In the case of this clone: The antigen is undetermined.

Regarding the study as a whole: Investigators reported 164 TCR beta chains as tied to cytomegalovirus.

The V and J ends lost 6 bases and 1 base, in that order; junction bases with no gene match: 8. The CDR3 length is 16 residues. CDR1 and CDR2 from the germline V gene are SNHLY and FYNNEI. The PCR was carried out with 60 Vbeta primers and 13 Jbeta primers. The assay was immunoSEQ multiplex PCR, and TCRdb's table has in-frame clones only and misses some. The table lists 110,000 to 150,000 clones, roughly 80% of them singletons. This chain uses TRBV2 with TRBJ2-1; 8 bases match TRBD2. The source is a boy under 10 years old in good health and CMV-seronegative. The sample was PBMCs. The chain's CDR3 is CASSQTRGGSYNEQFF. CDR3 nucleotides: TGTGCCAGCAGCCAAACCCGCGGGGGGTCCTACAATGAGCAGTTCTTC.